The clone carrying this TCR beta chain appeared once. The data stem from a study of control samples from healthy donors and cancer patients. Profiled with immunoSEQ multiplex PCR; TCRdb holds only in-frame clones, not every one. The table records about 100,000 clones, about 90% of them present only once. The germline CDR1 and CDR2 sequences are MNHEY and SVGAGI. The CDR3 has 14 amino acids. V gave up 7 bases and J gave up 10 bases; unmatched junction bases: 12. The chain couples TRBV6-5 to TRBJ1-4, with 7 positions matching TRBD1. The sample comprised blood. This clonotype was sampled from a woman aged 50 to 60 in good health. The CDR3 here is CASKATGHKGKLFF. CDR3 nucleotide sequence: TGTGCCAGCAAAGCGACAGGGCACAAGGGAAAACTGTTTTTT.